This is a list of T cell receptor beta chains from one sample in a study of shared clonotypes between healthy human individuals. The data were produced by immunoSEQ multiplex PCR, yet TCRdb's version contains in-frame clones alone and is incomplete. The top ten hold about 10% of the sample, which has about 340,000 clones, around four fifths seen once. The sample was memory CD4+ T cells sorted from blood. The receptors were sampled from a man between 25 and 39 years old in good health. Each CDR3 is given without its conserved first and last residue. Fields, in order: D gene, V gene, CDR3 protein. The D gene is left open where the match is weak.

D: -; V: TRBV29-1; CDR3: SVESGSRAHEQY
D: -; V: TRBV14; CDR3: ASSFGGSSYEQY
D: -; V: TRBV19; CDR3: ASSTGTRLGNTIY
D: TRBD2; V: TRBV30; CDR3: AWSVRTGGSGANVLT
D: TRBD1; V: TRBV11-3; CDR3: ASSEGQGIDTQY
D: -; V: TRBV21-1; CDR3: ASRRQTGNTIY
D: -; V: TRBV28; CDR3: ASSLIPGTLVGELF
D: -; V: TRBV28; CDR3: ASSPMQGIGF
D: -; V: TRBV14; CDR3: ASSRGFTGVDETQY
D: -; V: TRBV6-5; CDR3: ASSYSAFGNEQF
D: -; V: TRBV2; CDR3: ASREVSDTQY
D: TRBD2; V: TRBV10-1; CDR3: ASSGAGLAGDDNEQF
D: -; V: TRBV10-3; CDR3: AISDPRKNTEAF
D: TRBD2; V: TRBV7-6; CDR3: ASSQGTSGVTQY
D: TRBD2; V: TRBV7-3; CDR3: ASSPGLAGLPYTQY
D: TRBD2; V: TRBV6-6; CDR3: ASSYSLAGVLETQY
D: TRBD1; V: TRBV7-9; CDR3: ASSPQDRAGYGYT
D: -; V: TRBV13; CDR3: ASSLTELRGADTQY
D: TRBD1; V: TRBV19; CDR3: ASSRGQDPYEQY
D: TRBD1; V: TRBV29-1; CDR3: SVAEGAYTEAF
D: TRBD1; V: TRBV7-9; CDR3: ASSVRGKRAF
D: -; V: TRBV10-1; CDR3: ASSEQYTGELF
D: -; V: TRBV11-2; CDR3: ASSFSHQETQY
D: TRBD2; V: TRBV19; CDR3: ASSMKLAGVSQF
D: TRBD2; V: TRBV27; CDR3: ASSLTSGGTDTQY
D: TRBD1; V: TRBV18; CDR3: ASSPPGQGYQPQH
D: TRBD2; V: TRBV14; CDR3: ASSRISSGNSYEQY
D: -; V: TRBV28; CDR3: ASSSLERRRNEQY
D: -; V: TRBV5-1; CDR3: ATSSGGGLEGTQY
D: -; V: TRBV2; CDR3: ASSINSGEYNEQF
D: TRBD1; V: TRBV6-1; CDR3: ASSELRQGATNEKLF
D: -; V: TRBV18; CDR3: ASSPNRSTDTQY
D: -; V: TRBV6-5; CDR3: TSSYFGGRTGELF
D: TRBD1; V: TRBV11-2; CDR3: ASTLDTGEETQY
D: -; V: TRBV30; CDR3: AWSRDEQY
D: TRBD2; V: TRBV5-1; CDR3: ASSEQPSGAPGTQY
D: -; V: TRBV28; CDR3: ASSYNEQF
D: -; V: TRBV6-1; CDR3: ASSERGRTVGANVLT
D: TRBD1; V: TRBV11-2; CDR3: ASSSRTGGNTEAF
D: -; V: TRBV19; CDR3: ASTYQGGHYGYT
D: -; V: TRBV11-2; CDR3: ASSTPRGSYGYT
D: TRBD2; V: TRBV5-1; CDR3: ASSLGLAGGTLYEQY
D: -; V: TRBV2; CDR3: ASREVGSDGEKLF
D: -; V: TRBV6-1; CDR3: ASSETAGLRYNEQF
D: -; V: TRBV7-8; CDR3: ASTPSSNQPQH